Listed here are 21 T cell receptor beta chains from one sample, sequenced in a study of T cell responses to AZD1222 COVID-19 vaccine. TCRdb keeps only in-frame clones here, not all; method: immunoSEQ multiplex PCR. This sample has hundreds of thousands of clones, with around 92% found just once. Sequenced material: peripheral blood, taken 28 days after the second AZD1222 dose. Source of these receptors: an adult who received the AZD1222 COVID-19 vaccine.

V and J are TRBV30 and TRBJ2-3, with 9 bases fitting TRBD1. V lost 5 bases and J lost 6; bases outside the gene matches: 9. Germline values: CDR1 GTSNPN, CDR2 SVGIG (reference sequence). The CDR3 is 14 residues long. The CDR3 spells CAWGDRVVFDTQYF. In DNA, the CDR3 is TGTGCCTGGGGGGACAGGGTTGTTTTTGATACGCAGTATTTT.

The chain employs TRBV3-1 (or the pseudogene TRBV3-2) and TRBJ2-5; 8 nucleotides agree with TRBD2. This CDR3 region has 15 residues. Losses at the gene ends were 2 bases for V and 5 bases for J; bases not matched to a gene: 7. Looked up from germline, CDR1 is LGHDT and CDR2 is YNNKEL (reference sequence). The CDR3 nucleotides read TGTGCCAGCAGCCAATCCGGGACTAGTGGGGAGACCCAGTACTTC. This gives the protein CASSQSGTSGETQYF.

CDR3 coding DNA: TGTGCCAGCAGCTTATTTACTGAAGCTTTCTTT. Translation gives CASSLFTEAFF. The rearrangement uses TRBV13 and TRBJ1-1; no firm D call. Germline V gene sequence: CDR1 PRHDT, CDR2 FYEKMQ (reference sequence). The CDR3 length is 11 residues. Trimming pared 2 bases from V and 5 bases from J, leaving 3 bases between.

The CDR3 DNA sequence: TGTGCCAGCTCACCAGGGGGGGACAGCACCTACGAGCAGTACTTC. Its translation: CASSPGGDSTYEQYF. V is TRBV18 and J is TRBJ2-7; possibly TRBD1 or TRBD2 for D (7 bases each). CDR3 length equals 15 residues. Germline V CDR1 and CDR2: KGHSH, LQKENI. The germline V and J ends were trimmed by 2 bases and 2 bases, with 13 bases remaining between them. Using reference TRBV18 and TRBJ2-7 for the parts outside the CDR3, the full variable domain is NAGVMQNPRHLVRRRGQEARLRCSPMKGHSHVYWYRQLPEEGLKFMVYLQKENIIDESGMPKERFSAEFPKEGPSILRIQQVVRGDSAAYFCASSPGGDSTYEQYFGPGTRLTVT.

V gene TRBV19 combines with J gene TRBJ1-1; 8 bases line up with TRBD1. With V trimmed by 4 bases and J by 8 bases, 6 bases remained unmatched. The length of the CDR3 is 13 residues. Germline CDR1 and CDR2: LNHDA and SQIVND (reference sequence). CDR3: CASSRDRYSEAFF. The CDR3 DNA follows: TGTGCCAGTAGTAGGGACAGGTACTCGGAAGCTTTCTTT.

This chain joins TRBV7-2 and TRBJ1-2; 9 nucleotides align to TRBD1. The CDR3 has 13 residues. J gave up 7 bases and V 5 bases, and 5 bases lay outside the gene matches. The V gene's germline CDR1 is SGHTA and CDR2 FQGNSA. The CDR3, as DNA: TGTGCCAGCAGCCCGGGACAGGGCGCTGGCTACACCTTC. Encoded protein: CASSPGQGAGYTF.

This clone was recorded only once. The CDR3 sequence: CASSLDPDKPLQYF. The DNA for the CDR3 is TGTGCCAGCAGCTTAGACCCCGATAAACCGTTGCAGTACTTC. This chain uses TRBV11-2 with TRBJ2-7; unclear D gene. Per germline, CDR1 SGHAT and CDR2 FQNNGV. V dropped 0 bases and J dropped 9 bases, with 15 bases sitting between them. This CDR3 has 14 amino acids.

The chain joins TRBV19 to TRBJ2-1, with 10 bases aligning to TRBD1. Looked up from germline, CDR1 is LNHDA and CDR2 is SQIVND (reference sequence). After removal of 3 bases from V and 9 bases from J, the junction contained 11 bases not matched to a gene. The CDR3 consists of 16 residues. The CDR3 region is CASSMGQGPILVEQFF. The CDR3 bases are TGTGCCAGTAGTATGGGACAGGGGCCGATTCTCGTTGAGCAGTTCTTC.

DNA for the CDR3: TGTGCCAGCAGTGATTTTGACCCCAGGGATACGCAGTATTTT. Protein sequence: CASSDFDPRDTQYF. The chain carries TRBV6-6 and TRBJ2-3, with D hard to call. The V gene lost 5 bases and the J gene lost 6 bases, with 15 bases spanning the gap. The CDR3 is made up of 14 amino acids. Germline values: CDR1 MNHNY, CDR2 SVGAGI (reference sequence).

This clone has just one count. The chain uses TRBV27 and TRBJ2-1; no reliable D call. Looked up from germline, CDR1 is MNHEY and CDR2 is SMNVEV (reference sequence). This CDR3 is built from 11 residues. V dropped 8 bases and J dropped 10 bases, with 12 bases sitting between them. CDR3 nucleotides: TGTGCCAGCGTTACCGTCGGGGAGCAGTTCTTC. Translation gives CASVTVGEQFF.

The chain uses TRBV19 and TRBJ2-2; possibly TRBD1 for D (6 bases). V shed 1 base and J shed 8 bases, with 14 bases lying between them. The length of the CDR3 is 15 residues. The germline CDR1 and CDR2 sequences are LNHDA and SQIVND (reference sequence). The DNA of the CDR3 is TGTGCCAGTAGTATAGGATACAGGGTATCAGGGGAGCTGTTTTTT. As protein: CASSIGYRVSGELFF.

This clone was picked up one time. This chain connects TRBV3-1 (or the pseudogene TRBV3-2) to TRBJ1-4, with a tentative D call TRBD1 (6 bases). This CDR3 has 13 residues. V shed 6 bases and J shed 8 bases, with 13 bases lying between them. Germline loops: CDR1 LGHDT, CDR2 YNNKEL (reference sequence). Here the CDR3 reads CASSGQLGEKLFF. CDR3 DNA sequence: TGTGCCAGCAGTGGACAGTTAGGCGAAAAACTGTTTTTT.

This sequence joins TRBV5-5 and TRBJ2-2, with 7 bases matching TRBD2. The CDR3 extends over 14 amino acids. CDR1 SGHKS and CDR2 YYEKEE come from the germline V gene (reference sequence). Unmatched junction bases numbered 1, after V lost 1 base and J lost 4 bases. CDR3 region: CASSLSGTTGELFF. The CDR3 DNA reads as TGTGCCAGCAGCTTGAGCGGGACCACCGGGGAGCTGTTTTTT.

V usage is TRBV4-1 and J usage is TRBJ1-6; TRBD1 matches at 7 bases. V was pared by 1 base and J by 7 bases, with 13 bases of the junction left unmatched. Per germline, CDR1 MGHRA and CDR2 YSYEKL. The length of the CDR3 is 18 residues. CDR3 coding DNA: TGCGCCAGCAGCCAAGCTAGAGCGACAGGGCGGAGCAATTCACCCCTCCACTTT. Translated, it gives CASSQARATGRSNSPLHF.

The V gene is TRBV2, the J gene TRBJ2-1; 11 nucleotides align to TRBD1. CDR3 length equals 14 residues. Germline trimming cut 4 bases from V and 9 bases from J; bases unmatched to any gene: 5. CDR1 is SNHLY, CDR2 FYNNEI, per germline. This chain's CDR3 is CASSVGTGGTEQFF. The CDR3, as DNA: TGTGCCAGCAGTGTCGGGACAGGGGGGACTGAGCAGTTCTTC.

About this clone itself: The same CDR3 is also encoded by other DNA sequences in this sample. The CDR3 is CASSVVTDTQYF. The CDR3 bases are TGTGCCAGCAGCGTAGTAACAGATACGCAGTATTTT. The chain links TRBV9 to TRBJ2-3; unclear D gene. The germline V gene has CDR1 SGDLS and CDR2 YYNGEE. The V end lost 0 bases, the J end lost 3 bases, and 2 bases lay between the germline ends. The CDR3 runs 12 residues.

This chain uses TRBV5-1 with TRBJ2-3, with D perhaps TRBD1 (5 bases). Germline V gene lookup returns CDR1 SGHRS and CDR2 YFSETQ. Trimming removed 7 bases from V and 6 bases from J, with 9 bases in between. This CDR3 comprises 11 residues. CDR3 in DNA: TGCGCCAGCGAGGCAGGGGATACGCAGTATTTT. It codes for CASEAGDTQYF.

The chain has TRBV27 and TRBJ1-5, with D unclear. The CDR3 spans 15 residues. CDR1 is MNHEY and CDR2 is SMNVEV in the germline V gene (reference sequence). The V gene lost 4 bases and the J gene lost 4 bases, with 14 bases spanning the gap. For the CDR3, the DNA is TGTGCCAGCAGTTATGACGGCGGGAGGAATCAGCCCCAGCATTTT. Its translation: CASSYDGGRNQPQHF.

The chain has TRBV9 and TRBJ1-2; possibly TRBD1 for D (6 bases). The V end was cut by 4 bases, the J end by 8 bases, with 24 bases between. Germline lookup yields CDR1 SGDLS and CDR2 YYNGEE. This CDR3 has 16 amino acids. The CDR3: CASSPSPGTPHVGYTF. The CDR3, as DNA: TGTGCCAGCAGCCCCTCCCCCGGGACACCCCACGTGGGCTACACCTTC.

This clone appeared a single time. V and J are TRBV7-9 and TRBJ2-4; 12 bases are shared with TRBD2. There are 18 residues in the CDR3. Germline assignment: CDR1 SEHNR and CDR2 FQNEAQ (reference sequence). V gave up 3 bases and J gave up 1 base; unmatched junction bases: 7. The DNA of the CDR3 is TGTGCCAGCAGCTTGAGACTAGCGGGAGAGGGGGCCAAAAACATTCAGTACTTC. Translating gives CASSLRLAGEGAKNIQYF.

This chain joins TRBV3-1 (or the pseudogene TRBV3-2) and TRBJ1-4, with D possibly matching TRBD1 (5 bases). The CDR3 consists of 16 residues. Germline V lookup: CDR1 LGHDT, CDR2 YNNKEL (reference sequence). Trimming removed 0 bases at V and 2 bases at J, with 10 bases between. The CDR3 reads CASSQEVGGTNEKLFF. The CDR3 region has the DNA TGTGCCAGCAGCCAAGAGGTGGGGGGTACTAATGAAAAACTGTTTTTT.